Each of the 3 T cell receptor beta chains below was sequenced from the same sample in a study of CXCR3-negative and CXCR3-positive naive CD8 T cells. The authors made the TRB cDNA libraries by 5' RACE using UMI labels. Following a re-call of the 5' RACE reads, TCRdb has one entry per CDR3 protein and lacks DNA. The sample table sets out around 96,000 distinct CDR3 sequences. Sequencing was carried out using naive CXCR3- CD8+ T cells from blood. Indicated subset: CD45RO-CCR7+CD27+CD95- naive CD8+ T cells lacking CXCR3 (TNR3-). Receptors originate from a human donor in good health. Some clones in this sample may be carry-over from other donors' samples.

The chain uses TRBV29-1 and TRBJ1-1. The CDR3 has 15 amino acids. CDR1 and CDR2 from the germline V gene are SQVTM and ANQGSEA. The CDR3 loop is CSVRPSPWVNTEAFF.

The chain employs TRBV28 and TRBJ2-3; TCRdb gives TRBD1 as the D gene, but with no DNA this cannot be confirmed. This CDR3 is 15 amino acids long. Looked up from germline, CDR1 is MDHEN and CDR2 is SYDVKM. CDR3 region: CASSPPRGSTDTQYF.

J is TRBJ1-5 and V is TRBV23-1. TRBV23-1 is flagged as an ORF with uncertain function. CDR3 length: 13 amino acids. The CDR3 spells CASSRGKVQPQHF.